This T cell receptor beta chain was obtained from a study of radiation and T cells in renal cell carcinoma (dated by TCRdb to about 2020). A note on the overall study: In total, 53 samples underwent TCR beta sequencing: some 25 tumors plus 27 peripheral blood samples. The last blood draw happened 4 weeks after radiation, timed to coincide with nephrectomy. In the 40 to 60 samples combined, some 4,000,000 unique CDR3 nucleotide sequences were found, encoding roughly 2,500,000 unique CDR3 amino acid sequences.

The intended sense of this specimen's time point label: blood 4 weeks post-SBRT, at nephrectomy. Sample treatment or condition, as interpreted from the label and publication: 15 Gy SBRT to primary tumor, nephrectomy 4 weeks later. The samples were obtained from a clinical trial, where primary renal cell carcinomas were treated with 15 Gy stereotactic body radiation therapy and then removed by nephrectomy 4 weeks afterward. Serial peripheral blood from radiation-treated patients was sampled at baseline, 2 weeks and 4 weeks after SBRT to track tumor-enriched clonotypes. Every patient's renal cell carcinoma showed clear cell pathology. Genomic DNA for TCR sequencing was prepared using the QIAamp DNA Blood Mini Kit (Qiagen). The analyses included just those samples that passed every quality control check. Following the manufacturer's recommendations, the immunoSEQ kit was used to generate TCR beta libraries from genomic DNA. To prepare the libraries, a first multiplex PCR with proprietary primers was run, followed by a second PCR that added unique barcodes, and a bead cleanup was done after each round. Each sample batch included a kit-provided positive control reaction and a negative control reaction. The final libraries underwent checking on an Agilent 4200 TapeStation D1000 ScreenTape, volumetric pooling, and quantification by qPCR. An Illumina NextSeq500 fitted with a MidOutput 150-cycle cartridge performed the sequencing, running 156 Read1 cycles and 15 Index1 cycles with the kit's custom primers. The pooled library was loaded at around 0.98 pM, with a roughly 18% PhiX control spiked in. Per the source publication's procedure: The vendor-processed data were analyzed in R, and a clonotype was defined as all T cells that share the same CDR3 nucleotide sequence. For clone abundance analyses, frequencies were normalized to the 10,000 most abundant clones per sample. Public T cell clones, which averaged fewer than five per sample, were excluded before analysis. Tumor-enriched clonotypes and baseline blood-enriched clonotypes were defined as those with an abundance difference of at least 32-fold between compartments. A beta-binomial differential abundance model was applied to find clonotypes that expanded or contracted between blood time points. Tumor-blood repertoire similarity was measured with the Baroni-Urbani and Buser coefficient, and groups were compared using two-tailed Wilcoxon tests in R. In its TCRdb copy, this immuneACCESS table keeps in-frame sequences only and misses some clones. Where compared with another copy, unresolved V genes explain less than half of these, and the others have no known cause. D and trimming were read from the DNA, whereas the V and J calls and clone size are those reported in that table. The sample has 150,000 to 200,000 clones on record, roughly nine tenths of them singletons. The biggest ten clones account for approximately 10% of the sample.

CDR1 and CDR2, looked up from the germline V gene, are SGHDT and YYEEEE. The CDR3 covers 12 residues, taking in both the cysteine and the phenylalanine. The CDR3 DNA has 36 bases and is translated from base 1. V lost 3 bases and J lost 7 bases; the stretch between them is 10 bases long. Study-wide findings and limitations: Because pretreatment tumor biopsies were not available, the baseline intratumoral presence of clonotypes could not be determined. Effects of radiation dose or scheduling on the TCR repertoire could not be addressed with the single-armed trial design. Tracking of blood repertoire dynamics stopped at more than three weeks after treatment, with no follow-up past that point. In blood, the top tumor clonotypes increased from baseline to 2 weeks after radiation and then shrank by 4 weeks, which suggests a temporary expansion of tumor-resident clones.

As concerns this clone: Its antigen remains unidentified. The input lacks base qualities; no much larger clone sits a single base away.

This chain joins TRBV5-6 to TRBJ1-2; too little of a D gene remains to name it. This TCR derives from a woman between 45 and 65 years old with renal cell carcinoma. Sequencing used blood, obtained from a patient whose treatment included radiotherapy and nephrectomy. The nucleotide sequence reads TGTGCCAGCAGCTCACTCGGTGGTGGCTACACCTTC. It is translated as CASSSLGGGYTF.